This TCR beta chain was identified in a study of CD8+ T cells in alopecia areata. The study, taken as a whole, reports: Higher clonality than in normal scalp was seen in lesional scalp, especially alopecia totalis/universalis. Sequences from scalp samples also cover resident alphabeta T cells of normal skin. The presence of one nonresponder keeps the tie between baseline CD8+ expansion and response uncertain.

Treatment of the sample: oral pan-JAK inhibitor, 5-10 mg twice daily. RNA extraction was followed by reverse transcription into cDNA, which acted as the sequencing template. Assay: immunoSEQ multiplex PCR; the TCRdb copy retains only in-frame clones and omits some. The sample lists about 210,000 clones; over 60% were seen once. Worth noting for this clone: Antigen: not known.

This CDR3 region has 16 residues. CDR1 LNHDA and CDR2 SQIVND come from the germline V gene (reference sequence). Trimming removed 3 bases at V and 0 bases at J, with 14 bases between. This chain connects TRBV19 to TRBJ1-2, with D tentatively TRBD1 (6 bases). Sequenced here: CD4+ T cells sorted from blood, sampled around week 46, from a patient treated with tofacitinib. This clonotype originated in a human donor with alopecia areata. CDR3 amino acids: CASSISGTRANYGYTF. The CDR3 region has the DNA TGTGCCAGTAGTATTAGCGGGACAAGGGCTAACTATGGCTACACCTTC.